The clone carrying this T cell receptor (beta chain) was recorded many times. The V gene's germline CDR1 is MDHEN and CDR2 SYDVKM. The ends were cut back, 2 bases at V and 2 bases at J, with 15 bases in the middle. CDR3 length: 16 amino acids. The source material, RNA transcripts, was used to amplify TCR beta CDR3 regions. The study used the HTBI primer set for a first-round RT-PCR of the TCR CDR3. MiXCR, run by TCRdb on the multiplex PCR reads, gives a single entry per CDR3 protein. The sample records under 300,000 distinct CDR3 sequences, 20% to 25% being singletons. These data originate in a study of T cells in Graves' hyperthyroidism and ophthalmopathy. Study information: Peripheral blood samples were taken at initial diagnosis, prior to any treatment.

This chain links TRBV28 with TRBJ2-5, with D possibly TRBD2 on 5 matching bases. The sample taken for sequencing was blood. This receptor was identified in a man in his forties with Graves' hyperthyroidism that later progressed to Graves' ophthalmopathy. The CDR3 bases are TGTGCCAGCAGTTTAAAATTCTACGGACTGCAAGAGACCCAGTACTTC. It encodes CASSLKFYGLQETQYF.